The following is a TCR beta chain sequence with its context. The V segment lost 3 bases and the J segment 6 bases; nucleotides outside the gene matches: 13. The germline V gene encodes CDR1 KGHSH and CDR2 LQKENI. CDR3 size: 17 residues. This sample is drawn from a study of blood T cell repertoires in COVID-19. Study as a whole: Nucleic acid was either cDNA or gDNA, and it came from T cells, B-cell-depleted T cells, or PBMCs.

Some clones are missing from TCRdb's copy, which holds only in-frame ones; the method was immunoSEQ multiplex PCR. The repertoire holds roughly 80,000 clones, with about 86% as singletons. The receptor's source is a man older than 75 with acute or convalescent COVID-19. The gene calls are TRBV18 and TRBJ2-2, with 7 bases aligning to TRBD2. Material for sequencing was peripheral blood. CDR3 loop: CASSPMSSGNVAGELFF. DNA of the CDR3: TGTGCCAGCTCACCGATGTCGAGCGGGAATGTCGCCGGGGAGCTGTTTTTT.